This TCR beta chain was found in a study of T cell repertoires in cytomegalovirus infection. TCRdb redid the calling of the reads with MiXCR, one entry per CDR3 protein. This repertoire shows more than 200,000 distinct CDR3 sequences, roughly 10% found once; its top ten account for around 16%. Sequenced sample: PBMCs. This TCR was sampled from a human donor in good health (CMV status not recorded). Some clones in this sample may be carry-over from other donors' samples.

CDR3 protein: CSAQDSGRAVDEQFF. The CDR3 nucleotides read TGCAGTGCCCAGGATTCCGGGAGGGCCGTGGATGAGCAGTTCTTC. J is TRBJ2-1 and V is TRBV20-1; TRBD2 matches 8 bases. V lost 6 bases and J lost 8; bases outside the gene matches: 15. Germline V gene lookup returns CDR1 DFQATT and CDR2 SNEGSKA (reference sequence). The CDR3 spans 15 residues.